This T cell receptor beta chain was identified in a study of response to subunit inactivated influenza vaccine. The CDR3 length is 17 residues. Germline CDR1 reads SGHTA; CDR2 reads FQGNSA. Trimming stripped 5 bases from V and 3 bases from J, with 22 bases between. From the RT-PCR reads, TCRdb called clonotypes with MiXCR, one entry per CDR3 protein. The sample has some 300,000 distinct CDR3 sequences; about 20% are singletons. The V call is TRBV7-2, the J call TRBJ1-1; D gene ambiguous. The receptor's source is a man between 45 and 75 years old who received an inactivated influenza vaccine. Sequences were derived from PBMCs from blood, sampled about 20 months after vaccination. CDR3 region: CASSRPLKGPKDTEAFF. The CDR3 DNA is TGTGCCAGCAGCCGCCCCTTAAAGGGCCCTAAGGACACTGAAGCTTTCTTT.